This TCR beta chain was retrieved from a study of memory CD4+ T cells and cytomegalovirus serostatus. As for the study in general: Of the healthy Belgian adults, 8 to 10 were CMV seropositive and 20 to 30 seronegative. Study findings and constraints: Suggested: most of the CMV-linked TCR signature lies in CD4+ memory cells.

V was trimmed by 3 bases and J by 0 bases, leaving 9 bases between them. The CDR3 is made up of 16 amino acids. CDR1 and CDR2 from the germline V gene are SGHTA and FQGNSA. A word on this clone: The antigen is unknown.

The sort gate was single viable CD3+CD4+CD8-CD45RO+ cells for memory CD4+ T cells. Original analysis: Out-of-frame sequences were removed, leaving 2,204,828 distinct TCRbeta sequences. Generated by immunoSEQ multiplex PCR, the TCRdb table keeps only in-frame clones and is missing some. V and J calls and clone size are as listed in that table; D and trimming were resolved from the DNA. The table lists about 75,000 clones, roughly 80% of them singletons, with roughly 2.6% in the top ten. The receptor was derived from an adult in good health and CMV-seropositive. Sequencing was carried out using memory CD4+ T cells from blood. The V and J genes are TRBV7-2 and TRBJ1-6; D call uncertain. For the CDR3, the DNA is TGTGCCAGCAGCTTTCAATCCGTCTCCTATAATTCACCCCTCCACTTT. This codes for CASSFQSVSYNSPLHF.